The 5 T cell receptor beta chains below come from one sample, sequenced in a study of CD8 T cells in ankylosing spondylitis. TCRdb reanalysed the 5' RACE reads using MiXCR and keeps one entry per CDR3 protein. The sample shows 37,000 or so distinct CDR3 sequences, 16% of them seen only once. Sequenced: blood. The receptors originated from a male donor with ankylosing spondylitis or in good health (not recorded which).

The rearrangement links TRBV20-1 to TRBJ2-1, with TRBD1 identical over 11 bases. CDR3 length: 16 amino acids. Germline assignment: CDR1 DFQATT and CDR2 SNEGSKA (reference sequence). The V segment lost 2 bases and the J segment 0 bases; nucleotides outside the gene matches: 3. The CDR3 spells CSARWTGGYSYNEQFF. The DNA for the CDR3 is TGCAGTGCTAGATGGACAGGGGGCTACTCCTACAATGAGCAGTTCTTC.

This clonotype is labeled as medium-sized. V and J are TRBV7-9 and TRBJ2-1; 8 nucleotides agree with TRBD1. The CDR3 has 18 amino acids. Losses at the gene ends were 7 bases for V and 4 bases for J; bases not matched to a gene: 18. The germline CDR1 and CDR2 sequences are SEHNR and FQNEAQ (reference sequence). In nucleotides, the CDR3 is TGTGCCAGCAACCCAGTGGGACAGGACGATGCTGATTACAATGAGCAGTTCTTC. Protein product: CASNPVGQDDADYNEQFF.

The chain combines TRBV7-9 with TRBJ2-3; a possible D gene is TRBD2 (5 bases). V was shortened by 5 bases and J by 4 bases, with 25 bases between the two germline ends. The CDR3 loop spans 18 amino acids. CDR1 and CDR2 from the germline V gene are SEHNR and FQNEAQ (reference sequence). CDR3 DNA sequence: TGTGCCAGCAGCGGACTTGCGGGTAGGACGGGTTCCGCAGATACGCAGTATTTT. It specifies CASSGLAGRTGSADTQYF.

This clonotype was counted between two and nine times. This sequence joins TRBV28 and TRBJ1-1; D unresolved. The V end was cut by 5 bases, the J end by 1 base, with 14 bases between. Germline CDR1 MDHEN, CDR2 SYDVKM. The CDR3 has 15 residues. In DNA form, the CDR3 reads TGTGCCAGCAGTCCCCCTACGGCAGGGAACACTGAAGCTTTCTTT. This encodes CASSPPTAGNTEAFF.

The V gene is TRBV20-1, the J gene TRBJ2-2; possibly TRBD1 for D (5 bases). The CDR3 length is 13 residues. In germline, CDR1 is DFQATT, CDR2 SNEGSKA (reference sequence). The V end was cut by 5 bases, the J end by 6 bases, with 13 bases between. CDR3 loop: CSASFRVPGELFF. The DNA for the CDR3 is TGCAGTGCTTCCTTCAGGGTCCCCGGGGAGCTGTTTTTT.